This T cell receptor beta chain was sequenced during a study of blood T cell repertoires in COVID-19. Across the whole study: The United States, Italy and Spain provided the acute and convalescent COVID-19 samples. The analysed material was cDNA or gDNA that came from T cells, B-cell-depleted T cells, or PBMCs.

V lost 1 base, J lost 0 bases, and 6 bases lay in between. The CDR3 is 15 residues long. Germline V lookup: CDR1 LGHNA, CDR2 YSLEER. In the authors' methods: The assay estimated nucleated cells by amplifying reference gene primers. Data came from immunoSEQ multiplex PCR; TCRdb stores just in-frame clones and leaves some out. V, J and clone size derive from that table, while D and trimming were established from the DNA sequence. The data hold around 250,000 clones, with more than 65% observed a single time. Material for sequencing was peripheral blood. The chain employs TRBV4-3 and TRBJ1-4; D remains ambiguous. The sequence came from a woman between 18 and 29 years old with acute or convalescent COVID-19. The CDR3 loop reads CASSQGLATNEKLFF. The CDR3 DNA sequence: TGCGCCAGCAGCCAAGGACTTGCAACTAATGAAAAACTGTTTTTT.